What follows are 20 T cell receptor beta chains derived from one specimen sequenced in a study of radiation and T cells in renal cell carcinoma. TCRdb's copy holds only in-frame clones and misses some; the assay was immunoSEQ multiplex PCR. The data show approximately 120,000 clones, around 84% seen once. Sample time point: baseline pretreatment blood. Treatment here: 15 Gy SBRT to primary tumor, nephrectomy 4 weeks later. The material was blood, obtained from a patient whose treatment included radiotherapy and nephrectomy. The receptors come from an older woman with renal cell carcinoma.

This clone came up once. The V call is TRBV14, the J call TRBJ1-1; D perhaps matches TRBD1 (6 bases). V lost 0 bases to trimming and J lost 11 bases, with 13 bases between them. The CDR3 is 13 residues long. From germline, CDR1 is SGHDN and CDR2 FVKESK. CDR3: CASSQDRRGAAFF. The DNA of the CDR3 is TGTGCCAGCAGCCAAGACCGCCGGGGGGCTGCTTTCTTT.

V is TRBV6-5 and J is TRBJ1-3, with 8 bases aligning to TRBD1. With 2 bases clipped from V and 8 bases from J, the junction kept 5 bases outside the gene matches. Germline CDR1 and CDR2: MNHEY and SVGAGI. The CDR3 is 14 amino acids. This chain's CDR3 is CASSYGTGLDTIYF. The DNA for the CDR3 is TGTGCCAGCAGTTACGGGACAGGACTAGACACCATATATTTT.

The CDR3 is CASSRSGGNQSPLHF. The CDR3 DNA reads as TGTGCCAGCAGTCGCAGTGGGGGGAACCAATCACCCCTCCACTTT. The chain joins TRBV28 to TRBJ1-6, with D possibly being TRBD1 (5 bases). This CDR3 contains 15 residues. Germline values: CDR1 MDHEN, CDR2 SYDVKM. Trimming shortened V by 5 bases and J by 10 bases, and 18 bases separated the two germline ends.

The rearrangement links TRBV4-3 to TRBJ2-1; TRBD2 is a possible D gene (6 bases). V was trimmed by 3 bases and J by 1 base, leaving 13 bases between them. The CDR3 runs 16 residues. CDR1 and CDR2 (germline): LGHNA, YSLEER. In nucleotides, the CDR3 is TGCGCCAGCAGCCACCGGAGGGCCGGGTCCTACAATGAGCAGTTCTTC. Amino acid sequence: CASSHRRAGSYNEQFF.

This rearrangement joins TRBV5-1 to TRBJ2-2, with D possibly being TRBD2 (7 bases). CDR1 is SGHRS, CDR2 YFSETQ, per germline. The CDR3 totals 15 residues. The V end was cut by 6 bases, the J end by 3 bases, with 15 bases between. CDR3 DNA sequence: TGCGCCAGCACCCTAGGGGGGGCCGACACCGGGGAGCTGTTTTTT. Encoded protein: CASTLGGADTGELFF.

This clone appeared once. In DNA form, the CDR3 reads TGTGCCACCAGCAGGCGCCGACTAGCGGGAGCCGGGGAGCTGTTTTTT. It is translated as CATSRRRLAGAGELFF. This chain uses TRBV15 with TRBJ2-2, with TRBD2 identical over 12 bases. Trimming removed 3 bases from V and 6 bases from J; junction bases left unmatched: 5. Germline lookup yields CDR1 LNHNV and CDR2 YYDKDF (reference sequence). The CDR3 consists of 16 residues.

This clone was observed a few times. The chain is built from TRBV5-1 and TRBJ2-7, with 10 bases lining up with TRBD2. In germline, CDR1 is SGHRS, CDR2 YFSETQ. CDR3 length equals 19 residues. V shed 4 bases, J shed 3 bases, and the junction held 19 bases outside the gene matches. The CDR3 sequence is CASSPGREVAGGRGYEQYF. Written as DNA, the CDR3 is TGCGCCAGCAGCCCTGGCCGCGAGGTAGCGGGAGGAAGGGGCTACGAGCAGTACTTC.

J is TRBJ1-1 and V is TRBV5-1; D not resolved. Looked up from germline, CDR1 is SGHRS and CDR2 is YFSETQ. The CDR3 length is 17 residues. V lost 3 bases and J 1 base, leaving 19 bases between the germline ends. CDR3 protein: CASSSVAFGLGNTEAFF. In DNA, the CDR3 is TGCGCCAGCAGCTCTGTAGCTTTCGGGTTGGGGAACACTGAAGCTTTCTTT. The full variable domain, completed using reference TRBV5-1 and TRBJ1-1, is KAGVTQTPRYLIKTRGQQVTLSCSPISGHRSVSWYQQTPGQGLQFLFEYFSETQRNKGNFPGRFSGRQFSNSRSEMNVSTLELGDSALYLCASSSVAFGLGNTEAFFGQGTRLTVV.

The rearrangement links TRBV2 to TRBJ2-1; D may be TRBD1 (6 bases). CDR1 is SNHLY, CDR2 FYNNEI, per germline. CDR3 length: 15 amino acids. Trimming shortened V by 4 bases and J by 6 bases, and 16 bases separated the two germline ends. The CDR3 bases are TGTGCCAGCAGTGTGGTCAGGGGCTTCCTCAATGAGCAGTTCTTC. This gives the protein CASSVVRGFLNEQFF.

The genes are TRBV5-1 and TRBJ2-2; D tentatively fits TRBD1 or TRBD2 (6 bases each). The CDR3 covers 15 residues. The V end lost 2 bases, the J end lost 4 bases, and 12 bases lay between the germline ends. Germline V CDR1 and CDR2: SGHRS, YFSETQ. The CDR3, as DNA: TGCGCCAGCAGCTTTGGGGGGCTAGGCACCGGGGAGCTGTTTTTT. Translation gives CASSFGGLGTGELFF.

The sample holds a few counts of this clone. The rearrangement links TRBV2 to TRBJ2-2, with D possibly TRBD1 on 7 matching bases. Germline CDR1 and CDR2: SNHLY and FYNNEI. The CDR3 covers 13 residues. Trimming shortened V by 6 bases and J by 7 bases, and 12 bases separated the two germline ends. CDR3 sequence reads: CASREGAVGELFF. CDR3 bases: TGTGCCAGCAGGGAGGGGGCAGTCGGGGAGCTGTTTTTT.

The V gene is TRBV7-9, the J gene TRBJ1-4, with D unresolved. Germline CDR1 SEHNR, CDR2 FQNEAQ (reference sequence). Trimming took off 1 base at V and 6 bases at J, with 12 bases between the two ends. The CDR3 totals 15 residues. CDR3 DNA: TGTGCCAGCAGCTTAGATGCTGAGGCTTATGAAAAACTGTTTTTT. Its translation: CASSLDAEAYEKLFF.

The chain carries TRBV5-1 and TRBJ2-3; D is unclear. Per germline, CDR1 SGHRS and CDR2 YFSETQ. The V end lost 4 bases, the J end lost 2 bases, and 14 bases lay between the germline ends. CDR3 length: 15 residues. The CDR3 spells CASSANRDLTDTQYF. The CDR3 coding sequence is TGCGCCAGCAGCGCAAACAGAGACCTCACAGATACGCAGTATTTT.

This clone has just a few counts. This sequence joins TRBV14 and TRBJ2-5; possibly TRBD1 for D (5 bases). Trimming removed 1 base at V and 4 bases at J, with 10 bases between. The length of the CDR3 is 14 residues. Germline-derived CDR1 and CDR2 are SGHDN and FVKESK. The CDR3 coding sequence is TGTGCCAGCAGCCAAGGGGCTAGGGGAGAGACCCAGTACTTC. This translates into CASSQGARGETQYF.

This chain uses TRBV19 with TRBJ2-1; TRBD1 aligns across 7 bases. Germline V CDR1 and CDR2: LNHDA, SQIVND (reference sequence). The CDR3 is 13 amino acids. V was pared by 8 bases and J by 8 bases, with 9 bases of the junction left unmatched. CDR3 sequence (DNA): TGTGCCAGTGCGTTAAGACAGGGCGATGAGCAGTTCTTC. Its protein is CASALRQGDEQFF.

CDR3 loop: CASSDDRGSYNEQFF. The CDR3 DNA reads as TGTGCCAGCAGCGATGACAGGGGTTCCTACAATGAGCAGTTCTTC. This sequence joins TRBV2 and TRBJ2-1, with 8 bases fitting TRBD1. Germline V gene sequence: CDR1 SNHLY, CDR2 FYNNEI. The CDR3 contains 15 residues. The V gene end was trimmed by 6 bases and the J gene end by 1 base; junction bases not matched to a gene: 5.

The chain carries TRBV9 and TRBJ1-3; no reliable D call. Trimming removed 4 bases from V and 2 bases from J, with 13 bases in between. The V gene's germline CDR1 is SGDLS and CDR2 YYNGEE. The CDR3 covers 15 residues. The CDR3 DNA reads as TGTGCCAGCAGCCCCTCCCCGGGAGCTGGAAACACCATATATTTT. It is translated as CASSPSPGAGNTIYF.

In this sample, this clone turned up a few times. Here the CDR3 DNA reads TGTGCCAGTAGCGGGGGGCTTTTCAAAAACATTCAGTACTTC. It codes for CASSGGLFKNIQYF. The chain employs TRBV19 and TRBJ2-4; a possible D gene is TRBD2 (7 bases). This CDR3 comprises 14 residues. V lost 6 bases, J lost 3 bases, and 12 bases lay in between. Germline CDR1 is LNHDA and CDR2 is SQIVND (reference sequence). Variable domain in full (rest from reference TRBV19 and TRBJ2-4): DGGITQSPKYLFRKEGQNVTLSCEQNLNHDAMYWYRQDPGQGLRLIYYSQIVNDFQKGDIAEGYSVSREKKESFPLTVTSAQKNPTAFYLCASSGGLFKNIQYFGAGTRLSVL.

The chain combines TRBV5-1 with TRBJ2-2, with D hard to call. V shed 2 bases and J shed 6 bases, with 5 bases lying between them. Germline V gene sequence: CDR1 SGHRS, CDR2 YFSETQ. The CDR3 length is 12 residues. The CDR3 spells CASSLIAGELFF. CDR3 DNA: TGCGCCAGCAGCTTAATAGCCGGGGAGCTGTTTTTT.

This clone has only a few counts. The V and J genes are TRBV5-6 and TRBJ2-7; TRBD1 or TRBD2 may be the D gene (5 bases each). CDR1 is SGHDT and CDR2 is YYEEEE in the germline V gene. The V end lost 3 bases, the J end lost 0 bases, and 13 bases lay between the germline ends. There are 15 residues in the CDR3. The CDR3 DNA reads TGTGCCAGCAGCTCCGGAAGGGACCCCTCCTACGAGCAGTACTTC. It translates to CASSSGRDPSYEQYF.